One TCR beta chain is described in this entry. Clones were sequenced by immunoSEQ multiplex PCR, and TCRdb holds only the in-frame ones, with some missing. The data show roughly 15,000 clones, under 80% seen once. This record comes from a study of T cell repertoires in ileal Crohn's disease. The V end lost 2 bases, the J end lost 4 bases, and 11 bases lay between the germline ends. The CDR3 is 14 residues long. CDR1 and CDR2 from the germline V gene are SGHAT and FQNNGV. The chain employs TRBV11-2 and TRBJ1-2; D uncertain. The sample was ileal tissue. The sequence derives from an adult with Crohn's disease. The CDR3 DNA reads TGTGCCAGCAGCTTAAATAGGGAGGGCTATGGCTACACCTTC. It specifies CASSLNREGYGYTF.